The 21 T cell receptor beta chains given below trace back to one sample, sequenced in a study of shared clonotypes between healthy human individuals. Profiled with immunoSEQ multiplex PCR; TCRdb holds only in-frame clones, not every one. This sample yields more than 2 million clones, of which 90% to 97% are seen a single time; around 0.13% belongs to the top ten. Sample: naive CD4+ T cells sorted from blood. Subset here: CD45RA+ positively selected. These receptors all come from a young man in good health.

The genes are TRBV14 and TRBJ2-7, with D possibly being TRBD2 (7 bases). This CDR3 comprises 15 residues. V dropped 4 bases and J dropped 2 bases, with 15 bases sitting between them. From germline, CDR1 is SGHDN and CDR2 FVKESK. The CDR3 DNA follows: TGTGCCAGCAGCCCCCTGGGGGGGGGCCCCTACGAGCAGTACTTC. This sequence encodes CASSPLGGGPYEQYF.

This chain connects TRBV5-1 to TRBJ1-1; 7 bases fit TRBD1. The CDR3 contains 13 residues. CDR1 and CDR2 from the germline V gene are SGHRS and YFSETQ. V trimming: 4 bases; J trimming: 3 bases; junction bases outside the gene matches: 3. CDR3 sequence (DNA): TGCGCCAGCAGCCCTGGGACAGACACTGAAGCTTTCTTT. Translated: CASSPGTDTEAFF.

The V and J genes are TRBV6-1 and TRBJ1-5; no reliable D call. The CDR3 consists of 16 residues. Deletions cut 3 bases from V and 1 base from J, with 13 bases between. Germline CDR1 is MNHNS and CDR2 is SASEGT. The CDR3, as DNA: TGTGCCAGCAGTGACGCAAGACCACAAAGCAATCAGCCCCAGCATTTT. Its translation is CASSDARPQSNQPQHF.

The V and J genes are TRBV21-1 and TRBJ1-1. TRBV21-1 is listed as a pseudogene. This CDR3 is built from 17 residues. CDR3 loop: CASSKTNRCYMNTEAFF. CDR3 coding DNA: TGTGCCAGCAGCAAAACGAATAGGTGCTATATGAACACTGAAGCTTTCTTT.

J is TRBJ1-2 and V is TRBV4-3; D is uncertain. Germline V lookup: CDR1 LGHNA, CDR2 YSLEER. The V gene lost 0 bases and the J gene lost 5 bases, with 16 bases spanning the gap. The CDR3 sequence is 16 residues long. The CDR3 DNA reads as TGCGCCAGCAGCCAAGAGAAAGGTTACGTCCCTTATGGCTACACCTTC. It codes for CASSQEKGYVPYGYTF.

V is TRBV14 and J is TRBJ2-1, with D unresolved. The germline V gene has CDR1 SGHDN and CDR2 FVKESK. CDR3 length: 16 residues. With 0 bases removed from V and 1 base from J, the gap between germline ends came to 10 bases. CDR3 coding DNA: TGTGCCAGCAGCCAAGATCACTACCTATCCTACAATGAGCAGTTCTTC. It is translated as CASSQDHYLSYNEQFF.

This clone was observed once. This chain connects TRBV28 to TRBJ1-2, with a possible D match to TRBD1 (5 bases). The CDR3 contains 12 residues. The V gene lost 8 bases and the J gene lost 8 bases, with 15 bases spanning the gap. Per germline, CDR1 MDHEN and CDR2 SYDVKM. The CDR3, as DNA: TGTGCCAGCTACGACCAGGGCTCCGGCTACACCTTC. This codes for CASYDQGSGYTF.

Of note for this clone: The same CDR3 can be traced to other DNA sequences in this sample. This sequence joins TRBV10-3 and TRBJ1-4; D is uncertain. CDR3 length: 15 amino acids. Germline V lookup: CDR1 ENHRY, CDR2 SYGVKD. V lost 0 bases, J lost 3 bases, and 8 bases lay in between. The chain's CDR3 is CAISESSQPNEKLFF. The CDR3 nucleotides are TGTGCCATCAGTGAGTCGAGTCAGCCTAATGAAAAACTGTTTTTT.

For the CDR3, the DNA is TGTGCCAGCAGCTTAGCGGCGAGCTCCTACAATGAGCAGTTCTTC. Protein: CASSLAASSYNEQFF. The V gene is TRBV7-3, the J gene TRBJ2-1, with D unclear. Trimming took off 2 bases at V and 0 bases at J, with 8 bases between the two ends. Germline CDR1 reads SGHTA; CDR2 reads FQGTGA. CDR3 length: 15 residues.

V and J are TRBV7-9 and TRBJ2-3; D ambiguous. CDR3 length: 13 residues. Trimming left V 6 bases short and J 0 bases short, with 7 bases between. Germline lookup yields CDR1 SEHNR and CDR2 FQNEAQ (reference sequence). The CDR3 spells CASRSTSTDTQYF. CDR3 sequence (DNA): TGTGCCAGCAGGTCGACTAGCACAGATACGCAGTATTTT.

The genes are TRBV2 and TRBJ1-1; D is possibly TRBD1 (5 bases). The CDR3 consists of 12 residues. Trimming removed 5 bases from V and 7 bases from J, with 11 bases in between. Germline V CDR1 and CDR2: SNHLY, FYNNEI. CDR3 DNA: TGTGCCAGCAGTCGGGGCTTGGGTGAAGCTTTCTTT. It translates to CASSRGLGEAFF.

This chain links TRBV6-5 with TRBJ2-5; possible D gene TRBD2, 5 bases. Germline CDR1 is MNHEY and CDR2 is SVGAGI. The CDR3 is 13 amino acids. Trimming stripped 0 bases from V and 10 bases from J, with 12 bases between. CDR3: CASSYSPKRDQYF. CDR3 sequence (DNA): TGTGCCAGCAGTTACTCCCCGAAGAGGGACCAGTACTTC.

V gene TRBV4-2 combines with J gene TRBJ2-7; 7 positions agree with TRBD2. Trimming took 0 bases from V and 7 from J; bases not matched to a gene: 3. The CDR3 is made up of 13 amino acids. Looked up from germline, CDR1 is LGHNA and CDR2 is YNFKEQ. The chain's CDR3 is CASSQDWGGEQYF. The CDR3 region has the DNA TGTGCCAGCAGCCAAGATTGGGGAGGGGAGCAGTACTTC.

To note about this clone: Other DNA sequences from this sample encode an identical CDR3 as well. J is TRBJ2-5 and V is TRBV5-4; TRBD2 matches 12 bases. The V segment lost 0 bases and the J segment 5 bases; nucleotides outside the gene matches: 5. Germline values: CDR1 SGHNT, CDR2 YYREEE (reference sequence). The CDR3 length is 16 residues. In nucleotides, the CDR3 is TGTGCCAGCAGCTTGGCTAGCGGGGGGGCCCCGGAGACCCAGTACTTC. Protein sequence: CASSLASGGAPETQYF.

On this clone: Other nucleotide sequences from this sample produce the same CDR3. The chain joins TRBV6-5 to TRBJ1-3; TRBD1 might be the D (5 bases). The germline V and J ends were trimmed by 0 bases and 2 bases, with 8 bases remaining between them. The CDR3 contains 15 residues. CDR1 is MNHEY and CDR2 is SVGAGI in the germline V gene. The CDR3 reads CASSYSWGPGNTIYF. The CDR3 DNA reads as TGTGCCAGCAGTTACTCGTGGGGACCTGGAAACACCATATATTTT.

This rearrangement joins TRBV7-8 to TRBJ1-1, with 9 bases matching TRBD1. The ends lost 4 bases at V and 5 bases at J; junction bases unmatched: 8. Germline V CDR1 and CDR2: SGHVS, FQNEAQ. The CDR3 covers 15 residues. The DNA of the CDR3 is TGTGCCAGCAGCTGGGACCGGGACAGGGCTACTGAAGCTTTCTTT. The encoded protein is CASSWDRDRATEAFF.

This chain joins TRBV10-2 and TRBJ2-1; a weak D match, TRBD2 (5 bases). CDR1 and CDR2 (germline): WSHSY, SAAADI. Trimming left V 1 base short and J 0 bases short, with 10 bases between. The CDR3 spans 16 residues. The CDR3 region has the DNA TGCGCCAGCAGTGAGTTGAGCGGTAGCTCCTACAATGAGCAGTTCTTC. It specifies CASSELSGSSYNEQFF.

The chain carries TRBV10-1 and TRBJ1-6; tentative D call: TRBD1 (6 bases). Per germline, CDR1 WNHNN and CDR2 SYGVQD (reference sequence). This CDR3 has 14 amino acids. The germline V and J ends were trimmed by 6 bases and 6 bases, with 12 bases remaining between them. The CDR3 is CASRAGTINSPLHF. The DNA for the CDR3 is TGCGCCAGCAGGGCCGGGACAATTAATTCACCCCTCCACTTT.

The chain joins TRBV6-5 to TRBJ1-1; TRBD1 agrees at 8 bases. V lost 2 bases and J lost 2; bases outside the gene matches: 4. Per germline, CDR1 MNHEY and CDR2 SVGAGI. The CDR3 contains 15 residues. The DNA of the CDR3 is TGTGCCAGCAGTTACGGGACAGGCGTTAACACTGAAGCTTTCTTT. It specifies CASSYGTGVNTEAFF.

The genes are TRBV2 and TRBJ2-2; 9 bases match TRBD2. Trimming cost V 8 bases and J 7 bases; bases outside gene matches: 11. The germline V gene has CDR1 SNHLY and CDR2 FYNNEI. The CDR3 is 15 residues long. The CDR3, as DNA: TGTGCCAGCGGCCCACTAGCGGGCGGGAACGGGGAGCTGTTTTTT. Translation gives CASGPLAGGNGELFF.

The chain joins TRBV5-1 to TRBJ1-2; D is undetermined. The CDR3 has 14 residues. V was clipped by 2 bases and J by 8 bases, with 16 bases between them. CDR1 is SGHRS and CDR2 is YFSETQ in the germline V gene. The CDR3 is CASSFSGDPGGYTF. Here the CDR3 DNA reads TGCGCCAGCAGCTTTTCGGGAGACCCCGGAGGCTACACCTTC.